The T cell receptor beta chain described here comes from a study of T cell responses to AZD1222 COVID-19 vaccine. Note on this clone: Its target is not known.

Study results and caveats: Vaccine-related CD4 TCRs covered spike, predominating at 160-218 and 743-854. After the peak T cell response, and only then, were repertoires sampled. A rise in Spike-specific TCR breadth and depth followed two AZD1222 doses.

The germline V and J ends were trimmed by 10 bases and 2 bases, with 14 bases remaining between them. This CDR3 contains 13 residues. The germline CDR1 and CDR2 sequences are MNHEY and SVGAGI. Clones were read by immunoSEQ multiplex PCR, and TCRdb kept only the in-frame ones, dropping some. Found here are approximately 150,000 clones, about 91% of them singletons; the top ten hold 3% to 4%. This chain uses TRBV6-5 with TRBJ1-2; TRBD1 might be the D (5 bases). The clonotype was recovered from an adult in good health. The sequenced sample was peripheral blood, obtained on day 0 of MenACWY control vaccination. CDR3 region: CATRDGGNYGYTF. As DNA, the CDR3 is TGTGCCACGCGGGACGGGGGGAACTATGGCTACACCTTC.